This entry lists 24 T cell receptor beta chains sequenced from one sample in a study of regulatory T cells in long-lasting Graves disease. Arm-PCR of CDR3 regions and iRepertoire HTBI primers were used to build TCR beta libraries. TCRdb analysed the multiplex PCR reads with MiXCR anew, one entry per CDR3 protein. The table shows 400,000 to 500,000 distinct CDR3 sequences, with 22% occurring only once. Indicated time point: persistent/refractory GD, antithyroid drugs over 5 years with positive TRAb. PBMC-derived RNA was used for the TCR library. Sequences were derived from peripheral blood mononuclear cells (PBMCs), sampled when the disease was refractory, from a patient treated with antithyroid drugs. These receptors came from a female donor with Graves disease.

The chain links TRBV4-1 to TRBJ2-7; the D is unclear. Looked up from germline, CDR1 is MGHRA and CDR2 is YSYEKL. The ends were cut back, 4 bases at V and 5 bases at J, with 21 bases in the middle. The CDR3 loop spans 16 amino acids. CDR3 sequence (DNA): TGCGCCAGCAGCCCCCAAAGCCAGCAGCCCTGGGACGAGCAGTACTTC. Its translation: CASSPQSQQPWDEQYF.

This clonotype was found many times. J is TRBJ2-7 and V is TRBV7-2, with 8 bases that match TRBD2. The V segment lost 4 bases and the J segment 2 bases; nucleotides outside the gene matches: 1. This CDR3 has 13 amino acids. Germline V CDR1 and CDR2: SGHTA, FQGNSA. The DNA of the CDR3 is TGTGCCAGCAGCTCGGGACTAGCCTACGAGCAGTACTTC. It yields the protein CASSSGLAYEQYF.

The sample holds a few counts of this clonotype. The CDR3 bases are TGTGCCAGCTATACTCGGGGTATGAAGACCCAGTACTTC. Protein sequence: CASYTRGMKTQYF. The chain employs TRBV12-3 or TRBV12-4 and TRBJ2-5; weak D call: TRBD2 (5 bases). CDR3 size: 13 residues. V was shortened by 8 bases and J by 6 bases, with 16 bases between the two germline ends.

This chain connects TRBV20-1 to TRBJ1-6; D remains ambiguous. Germline V gene data show CDR1 as DFQATT and CDR2 as SNEGSKA (reference sequence). This CDR3 is 13 amino acids long. V was clipped by 1 base and J by 7 bases, with 8 bases between them. CDR3 protein: CSARVQLNSPLHF. CDR3 bases: TGCAGTGCTAGAGTACAGCTGAATTCACCCCTCCACTTT.

With respect to this clonotype: The junction shows a germline mismatch at one end, possibly a read error. The CDR3 protein is CASRAPSSGANVPTF. As DNA, the CDR3 is TGTGCCAGCCGGGCTCCGAGCTCTGGGGCCAACGTCCCGACTTTC. The V call is TRBV19, the J call TRBJ2-6, with D possibly TRBD1 on 5 matching bases. The CDR3 runs 15 residues. CDR1 and CDR2 from the germline V gene are LNHDA and SQIVND (reference sequence). The full variable domain, with the rest looked up from reference TRBV19 and TRBJ2-6, is DGGITQSPKYLFRKEGQNVTLSCEQNLNHDAMYWYRQDPGQGLRLIYYSQIVNDFQKGDIAEGYSVSREKKESFPLTVTSAQKNPTAFYLCASRAPSSGANVPTFGAGSRLTVL.

This clonotype was detected a few times. V and J are TRBV27 and TRBJ2-2; D uncertain. The CDR3 length is 15 residues. Germline assignment: CDR1 MNHEY and CDR2 SMNVEV (reference sequence). Trimming stripped 2 bases from V and 3 bases from J, with 10 bases between. The CDR3 is CASSLGVGDTGELFF. The CDR3 DNA sequence: TGTGCCAGCAGTTTAGGGGTCGGCGACACCGGGGAGCTGTTTTTT.

The sample holds many counts of this clonotype. The CDR3 region is CASSEPPGETQYF. CDR3 sequence (DNA): TGTGCCAGCAGTGAGCCCCCCGGAGAGACCCAGTACTTC. The chain uses TRBV6-1 and TRBJ2-5; no firm D call. V gave up 3 bases and J gave up 4 bases, with 9 bases separating them. The CDR3 runs to 13 residues. Germline values: CDR1 MNHNS, CDR2 SASEGT.

This clonotype was observed at least ten times. This sequence joins TRBV11-2 and TRBJ2-6; no definite D call. The V and J ends lost 0 bases and 0 bases respectively, with 6 bases between them. This CDR3 contains 16 residues. Germline V gene sequence: CDR1 SGHAT, CDR2 FQNNGV. The CDR3 protein is CASSLEASSGANVLTF. The CDR3 bases are TGTGCCAGCAGCTTAGAGGCGTCCTCTGGGGCCAACGTCCTGACTTTC.

As concerns this clonotype: It may be a read error: a sequence one base away is much more abundant. The chain carries TRBV28 and TRBJ2-7; 11 nucleotides agree with TRBD1. There are 17 residues in the CDR3. CDR1 MDHEN and CDR2 SYDVKM come from the germline V gene. The DNA for the CDR3 is TGTGCCAGCAGTTCTCCGACCGGGACAGGGGGGGCCTACAAGCAGTACTTC. Amino acid sequence: CASSSPTGTGGAYKQYF.

There are many counts of this clonotype. This chain connects TRBV6-1 to TRBJ2-2; 7 positions agree with TRBD2. The CDR3 sequence is 16 residues long. Unmatched junction bases numbered 12, after V lost 10 bases and J lost 1 base. Per germline, CDR1 MNHNS and CDR2 SASEGT. The CDR3 sequence: CATQPRLAENTGELFF. The CDR3 DNA reads TGTGCCACCCAACCGAGACTAGCCGAGAACACCGGGGAGCTGTTTTTT.

This rearrangement joins TRBV7-2 to TRBJ2-4; a possible D gene is TRBD2 (5 bases). Deletions cut 5 bases from V and 8 bases from J, with 10 bases between. Per germline, CDR1 SGHTA and CDR2 FQGNSA. This CDR3 is built from 12 residues. CDR3 in DNA: TGTGCCAGCAGCGGGTACGGGGACATTCAGTACTTC. This sequence encodes CASSGYGDIQYF.

This clonotype was counted many times. The J gene is TRBJ1-5, the V gene TRBV5-5, with TRBD1 as a possible D gene (5 bases). The V end lost 4 bases, the J end lost 3 bases, and 11 bases lay between the germline ends. Germline V lookup: CDR1 SGHKS, CDR2 YYEKEE (reference sequence). CDR3 length: 14 residues. The CDR3 sequence: CASSRAGDNQPQHF. DNA of the CDR3: TGTGCCAGCAGCCGGGCGGGGGACAATCAGCCCCAGCATTTT. The full variable domain, rest sourced from reference TRBV5-5 and TRBJ1-5, is DAGVTQSPTHLIKTRGQQVTLRCSPISGHKSVSWYQQVLGQGPQFIFQYYEKEERGRGNFPDRFSARQFPNYSSELNVNALLLGDSALYLCASSRAGDNQPQHFGDGTRLSIL.

The V and J genes are TRBV9 and TRBJ2-4, with a possible D match to TRBD2 (5 bases). The J call may be incorrect, as the DNA end agrees better with TRBJ2-3. Germline V gene lookup returns CDR1 SGDLS and CDR2 YYNGEE. The CDR3 totals 13 residues. CDR3 protein: CASSASVRGSQYF. CDR3 sequence (DNA): TGTGCCAGCAGCGCCTCGGTCAGAGGGAGCCAGTATTTT.

J is TRBJ2-2 and V is TRBV7-2; 7 bases agree with TRBD2. The CDR3 is made up of 14 amino acids. Trimming cost V 6 bases and J 0 bases; bases outside gene matches: 1. Germline V gene data show CDR1 as SGHTA and CDR2 as FQGNSA. In DNA form, the CDR3 reads TGTGCCAGCAGGGGGGGGACGAACACCGGGGAGCTGTTTTTT. Amino acids: CASRGGTNTGELFF.

About this clonotype itself: A single base is all that separates this from a far larger clone, so a read error is likely. The rearrangement uses TRBV12-3 or TRBV12-4 and TRBJ2-7; perhaps TRBD2 as D (6 bases). Trimming left V 5 bases short and J 6 bases short, with 23 bases between. The CDR3 is 16 amino acids. CDR3 sequence: CASSEFAPAGRSEQYF. The CDR3 DNA follows: TGTGCCAGCAGTGAATTTGCTCCAGCGGGCAGGAGCGAGCAGTACTTC.

This clonotype was seen many times. The rearrangement uses TRBV7-2 and TRBJ1-5; 7 nucleotides line up with TRBD1. The CDR3 is 15 residues long. Germline loops: CDR1 SGHTA, CDR2 FQGNSA. Trimming took 2 bases from V and 7 from J; bases not matched to a gene: 8. The CDR3 reads CASSLSPRGGQPQHF. CDR3 DNA sequence: TGTGCCAGCAGCTTAAGTCCCAGGGGGGGACAGCCCCAGCATTTT.

This clonotype has a count of ten or more. This CDR3 is CASSLVTASNYGYTF. The CDR3 bases are TGTGCCAGCAGCTTAGTCACGGCCTCTAACTATGGCTACACCTTC. The V gene is TRBV7-2, the J gene TRBJ1-2; D gene uncertain. The V gene lost 1 base and the J gene lost 0 bases, with 9 bases spanning the gap. CDR1 and CDR2 from the germline V gene are SGHTA and FQGNSA. The CDR3 is made up of 15 amino acids. The whole variable domain, remainder taken from reference TRBV7-2 and TRBJ1-2, is GAGVSQSPSNKVTEKGKDVELRCDPISGHTALYWYRQSLGQGLEFLIYFQGNSAPDKSGLPSDRFSAERTGGSVSTLTIQRTQQEDSAVYLCASSLVTASNYGYTFGSGTRLTVV.

This clonotype occurred many times. The chain recombines TRBV28 with TRBJ1-1; D perhaps matches TRBD1 (5 bases). CDR1 MDHEN and CDR2 SYDVKM come from the germline V gene. V was trimmed by 5 bases and J by 6 bases, leaving 16 bases between them. The CDR3 spans 14 residues. The CDR3 region is CASSQGRGYPEAFF. The CDR3 nucleotides read TGTGCCAGCAGTCAGGGCCGGGGGTATCCTGAAGCTTTCTTT.

The chain combines TRBV12-3 or TRBV12-4 with TRBJ1-1; D is perhaps TRBD1 (6 bases). V was pared by 4 bases and J by 0 bases, with 9 bases between. This CDR3 spans 14 amino acids. The CDR3 nucleotides read TGTGCCAGCAGTTCGGGACACATGAACACTGAAGCTTTCTTT. Its translation: CASSSGHMNTEAFF.

V usage is TRBV6-1 and J usage is TRBJ2-7, with 10 nucleotides matching TRBD2. J lost 2 bases, V lost 6 bases, and 10 bases had no gene match. The CDR3 contains 16 residues. The germline V gene encodes CDR1 MNHNS and CDR2 SASEGT. In nucleotides, the CDR3 is TGTGCCAGCAGCTCACAGCTAGCGGGGGAGCCCTACGAGCAGTACTTC. Encoded protein: CASSSQLAGEPYEQYF.

The J gene is TRBJ2-7, the V gene TRBV9, with D unclear. Germline V gives CDR1 SGDLS, CDR2 YYNGEE. The CDR3 is made up of 14 amino acids. V was pared by 0 bases and J by 5 bases, with 12 bases between. The CDR3 coding sequence is TGTGCCAGCAGCGTAGTCGGCAGTTCGGACGAGCAGTACTTC. Residues: CASSVVGSSDEQYF.

This clonotype was observed a handful of times. Since a much larger clone is just one base distant, this may be a read error. This rearrangement joins TRBV29-1 to TRBJ1-3, with D tentatively TRBD1 (5 bases). The CDR3 runs 12 residues. Germline CDR1 and CDR2: SQVTM and ANQGSEA. Trimming removed 6 bases at V and 0 bases at J, with 6 bases between. The CDR3 is CSVGDSGNTIYF. The CDR3 bases are TGCAGCGTGGGGGACTCTGGAAACACCATATATTTT.

This clonotype has just a few counts. The chain couples TRBV20-1 to TRBJ2-7, with 7 nucleotides matching TRBD1. Germline-derived CDR1 and CDR2 are DFQATT and SNEGSKA (reference sequence). This CDR3 region has 14 residues. V trimming: 5 bases; J trimming: 4 bases; junction bases outside the gene matches: 11. The CDR3 here is CSAASPTGTYEQYF. CDR3 DNA sequence: TGCAGTGCTGCGAGCCCGACAGGGACGTACGAGCAGTACTTC.

This sequence joins TRBV7-2 and TRBJ1-1, with D perhaps matching TRBD1 (6 bases). Germline V gene data show CDR1 as SGHTA and CDR2 as FQGNSA. The length of the CDR3 is 14 residues. Trimming removed 5 bases at V and 1 base at J, with 11 bases between. In nucleotides, the CDR3 is TGTGCCAGCAGCCAGGGACACCAGAACACTGAAGCTTTCTTT. It yields the protein CASSQGHQNTEAFF. Supplemented by reference TRBV7-2 and TRBJ1-1, the full variable domain reads GAGVSQSPSNKVTEKGKDVELRCDPISGHTALYWYRQSLGQGLEFLIYFQGNSAPDKSGLPSDRFSAERTGGSVSTLTIQRTQQEDSAVYLCASSQGHQNTEAFFGQGTRLTVV.